Described below is a single T cell receptor beta chain sequence and its context. Its antigen has not been determined. No much larger clonotype is one base removed from it; base qualities were not supplied. The source of the sample is a study of T cell clones after liver transplantation (dated by TCRdb to 2018 to 2020). Study-level background: The samples were obtained from ITN030ST, a randomized trial that attempted immunosuppression withdrawal within 2 years after liver transplantation. Blood samples were taken pre-transplant, pre-randomization before withdrawal, and post-randomization after full withdrawal or failed withdrawal. As an antigen-independent comparator for donor-reactive sequences, third party-reactive TCRbeta sequences were also identified from pre-transplant MLRs. Until randomization at 12-24 months post-transplant, subjects were given standard immunosuppression, with no induction therapy. Of the eight recipients, a few were HCV-positive, while the remaining recipients had been transplanted for non-autoimmune, non-viral indications. Donor-reactive T cell clones were identified by TCRbeta sequencing after a pre-transplant mixed lymphocyte reaction and then tracked in post-transplant blood. Tolerance meant complete immunosuppression withdrawal for at least one year without liver enzymes rising beyond twice the upper limit of normal. A cohort of 8 liver transplant recipients was studied, of whom 3 were classified as tolerant and 5 as non-tolerant. What the research found in general, with its limitations: The decline in donor-reactive sequences exceeded the decline in third party-reactive sequences, suggesting partial antigen-specific deletion that was unrelated to withdrawal success. Without allograft tissue specimens, donor-reactive T cells may have migrated into the graft rather than being deleted. In most of the 8 subjects, circulating donor-reactive CD4 TCRbeta sequences decreased significantly after transplant, regardless of tolerance or HCV status. When repertoire turnover was accounted for, significantly reduced detection of donor-reactive sequences was found in 7 of 8 subjects for CD4 and in 8 of 8 subjects for CD8. Because of small, heterogeneous patient numbers and non-standardized post-transplant time points, the conclusions were only preliminary. In two subjects, low numbers of available donor cells limited the measurable donor-reactive repertoire.

Unstimulated PBMCs, after thawing, were stained for CD3, CD4 and CD8 and then FACS-sorted into CD3+CD4+ and CD3+CD8+ populations. All 8 studied subjects were randomized to withdrawal of immunosuppression. The Qiagen DNeasy Blood and Tissue Kit was used to isolate genomic DNA. High-throughput TCRbeta CDR3 sequencing of frozen genomic DNA was performed by immunoSEQ, including PCR amplification, mapping, bias correction and internal controls. The source study handled its data this way. Only productive rearrangements were retained, and each unique TCRbeta sequence was defined by its CDR3 nucleotide sequence together with its V and J gene. Donor-reactive sequences required at least 5-fold expansion in CFSE-low cells versus unstimulated pre-transplant cells and at least 0.01% frequency. Per-subject minimum frequency thresholds, based on the lowest-template unstimulated sample, ensured at least 90% detection power. Repertoire turnover was measured by Jensen-Shannon divergence between the top 1000 TCRbeta sequences post- and pre-transplant. Two-sided Fisher's exact tests were used to test for changes in how often donor-reactive sequences were detected. TCRdb retrieved this table from immuneACCESS and kept in-frame rearrangements only. Not all clones are present; in checked studies, unresolved V genes account for under half, and no reason is known for the remainder. That table is the source of V, J and clone size, and D and trimming were worked out from the DNA. For this sample the table gives some 34,000 clones, of which more than 90% were detected only once. Of the sample, 20% to 30% falls within the top ten clones.

The germline V gene supplies CDR1 LGHNA and CDR2 YSLEER. The CDR3 covers 15 residues, taking in both the cysteine and the phenylalanine. The kept DNA is CDR3 alone, 45 bases in frame from the first base. The V and J ends are trimmed by 2 bases and 6 bases, leaving 13 bases between them. The sequence links TRBV4-3 to TRBJ1-4; too little of a D gene remains to name it. This sample comprised CD8+ T cells from blood, obtained 12 months after liver transplant. This TCR was recovered from a human patient who received a liver transplant. A transplant means some T cells may be of graft donor rather than patient origin. The CDR3 protein is CASSQSLQEHEKLFF. The DNA sequence follows: TGCGCCAGCAGCCAATCCCTCCAAGAGCATGAAAAACTGTTTTTT.